The present T cell receptor beta chain was sequenced within a study of T-cell reconstitution after alpha-beta-depleted transplantation in children. Study conclusions and caveats: By about two months after transplant, alpha-beta T cells reportedly arose from several hundred graft clones that had expanded.

To note about this clonotype: What it recognizes is unknown.

The CDR3 consists of 15 residues. The V gene lost 0 bases and the J gene lost 4 bases, with 11 bases spanning the gap. CDR1 is LGHNA and CDR2 is YSLEER in the germline V gene. During its preparation, the TCRbeta library received unique molecular identifiers. TCRdb recomputed calls from the PCR reads with MiXCR, one row per CDR3 protein. The table lists around 78,000 distinct CDR3 sequences, roughly an eighth of them singletons, with 25% to 35% in the top ten. The chain uses TRBV4-3 and TRBJ2-3; D might be TRBD2 (5 bases). This specimen was PBMCs, mostly from graft donor cells, taken 180 days after TCRalphabeta/CD19-depleted stem cell transplant. The source is a male patient aged 2 to 9 who had a stem cell transplant for acute lymphoblastic leukemia, so the T cells may come from the graft donor. The CDR3 DNA reads TGCGCCAGCAGCCAAGAGGTGACGGGATCAGATACGCAGTATTTT. Translating gives CASSQEVTGSDTQYF.